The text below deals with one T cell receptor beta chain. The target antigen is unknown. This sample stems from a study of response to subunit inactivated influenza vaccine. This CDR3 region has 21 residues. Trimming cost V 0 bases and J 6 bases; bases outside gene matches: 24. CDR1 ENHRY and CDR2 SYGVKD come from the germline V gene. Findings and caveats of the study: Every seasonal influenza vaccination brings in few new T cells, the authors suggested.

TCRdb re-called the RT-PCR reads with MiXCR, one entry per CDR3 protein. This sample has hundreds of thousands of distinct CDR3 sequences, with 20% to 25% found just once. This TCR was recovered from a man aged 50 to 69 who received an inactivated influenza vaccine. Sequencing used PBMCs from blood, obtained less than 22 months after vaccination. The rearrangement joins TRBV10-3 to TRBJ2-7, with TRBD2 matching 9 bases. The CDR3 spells CAISESILETSGTGVLREQYF. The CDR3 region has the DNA TGTGCCATCAGTGAGTCGATCCTCGAGACTAGCGGCACTGGGGTCTTACGCGAGCAGTACTTC.